Below, 28 T cell receptor beta chains from the same sample are listed, as sequenced in a study of immune evolution from preneoplasia to lung adenocarcinoma. Clones were sequenced by immunoSEQ multiplex PCR, and TCRdb holds only the in-frame ones, with some missing. The sample lists approximately 17,000 clones; less than 90% were seen once. The source material was FFPE invasive lung adenocarcinoma tissue. The receptors shown here come from an older person with invasive lung adenocarcinoma.

V usage is TRBV2 and J usage is TRBJ2-1; tentatively, D is TRBD1 or TRBD2 (6 bases each). Deletions cut 3 bases from V and 4 bases from J, with 16 bases between. Per the germline V gene, CDR1 is SNHLY and CDR2 is FYNNEI. The CDR3 covers 16 residues. The CDR3 nucleotides read TGTGCCAGCAGTGAGAGCGCCGGGGGCGGGTACAATGAGCAGTTCTTC. Its translation is CASSESAGGGYNEQFF.

The chain combines TRBV10-1 with TRBJ2-2, with 13 positions matching TRBD2. The CDR3 spans 17 residues. Germline CDR1 reads WNHNN; CDR2 reads SYGVQD (reference sequence). J was trimmed by 2 bases and V by 6 bases; bases with no gene match: 6. CDR3 loop: CASSPGLAGANTGELFF. DNA of the CDR3: TGCGCCAGCAGCCCCGGACTAGCGGGGGCCAACACCGGGGAGCTGTTTTTT.

The chain is built from TRBV27 and TRBJ2-1; the D gene is possibly TRBD1 (5 bases). Trimming stripped 5 bases from V and 6 bases from J, with 11 bases between. Germline CDR1 and CDR2: MNHEY and SMNVEV (reference sequence). This CDR3 contains 13 residues. The CDR3 nucleotides read TGTGCCAGCAGTCTCCAGGGATCCAATGAGCAGTTCTTC. It encodes CASSLQGSNEQFF.

The V call is TRBV19, the J call TRBJ1-5, with TRBD1 as a possible D gene (6 bases). This CDR3 comprises 14 residues. The V gene lost 6 bases and the J gene lost 4 bases, with 13 bases spanning the gap. Germline lookup yields CDR1 LNHDA and CDR2 SQIVND (reference sequence). This CDR3 is CASSSQTGNQPQHF. In nucleotides, the CDR3 is TGTGCCAGTAGCTCCCAGACAGGTAATCAGCCCCAGCATTTT.

The V and J genes are TRBV18 and TRBJ1-2, with D possibly TRBD1 on 5 matching bases. Germline assignment: CDR1 KGHSH and CDR2 LQKENI. This CDR3 comprises 14 residues. V was trimmed by 2 bases and J by 4 bases, leaving 11 bases between them. CDR3 bases: TGTGCCAGCTCACCAGCCCAGGGTCCCTATGGCTACACCTTC. As protein: CASSPAQGPYGYTF.

This rearrangement joins TRBV7-8 to TRBJ2-7; 7 bases fit TRBD1. The CDR3 has 13 amino acids. The ends lost 4 bases at V and 4 bases at J; junction bases unmatched: 4. In germline, CDR1 is SGHVS, CDR2 FQNEAQ. This chain's CDR3 is CASSYGQEYEQYF. The CDR3 bases are TGTGCCAGCAGCTATGGACAGGAGTACGAGCAGTACTTC.

V is TRBV28 and J is TRBJ2-3; possible D gene TRBD1, 6 bases. Germline CDR1 MDHEN, CDR2 SYDVKM. Trimming pared 2 bases from V and 2 bases from J, leaving 8 bases between. This CDR3 spans 14 amino acids. Here the CDR3 DNA reads TGTGCCAGCAGTTTACAGGGGTCCACAGATACGCAGTATTTT. It specifies CASSLQGSTDTQYF.

V is TRBV28 and J is TRBJ1-5; 10 bases are shared with TRBD1. The V segment lost 2 bases and the J segment 5 bases; nucleotides outside the gene matches: 3. This CDR3 is 15 amino acids long. CDR1 is MDHEN and CDR2 is SYDVKM in the germline V gene. The CDR3 is CASSLTGQGHQPQHF. CDR3 nucleotide sequence: TGTGCCAGCAGTTTAACGGGACAGGGGCATCAGCCCCAGCATTTT. Supplemented by reference TRBV28 and TRBJ1-5, the full variable domain reads DVKVTQSSRYLVKRTGEKVFLECVQDMDHENMFWYRQDPGLGLRLIYFSYDVKMKEKGDIPEGYSVSREKKERFSLILESASTNQTSMYLCASSLTGQGHQPQHFGDGTRLSIL.

This clone appeared once. This chain links TRBV29-1 with TRBJ2-2; no firm D call. Germline-derived CDR1 and CDR2 are SQVTM and ANQGSEA. V was clipped by 5 bases and J by 5 bases, with 6 bases between them. This CDR3 region has 11 residues. As DNA, the CDR3 is TGCAGCGTTCTCAGGACCGGGGAGCTGTTTTTT. Translated: CSVLRTGELFF.

The V call is TRBV2, the J call TRBJ1-2, with D perhaps TRBD1 (5 bases). Germline CDR1 reads SNHLY; CDR2 reads FYNNEI. This CDR3 is built from 16 residues. V was shortened by 5 bases and J by 2 bases, with 18 bases between the two germline ends. CDR3 region: CASSPGLNQGNYGYTF. The CDR3 bases are TGTGCCAGCAGTCCGGGATTAAATCAGGGAAACTATGGCTACACCTTC.

The V and J genes are TRBV2 and TRBJ2-1; the D call may be TRBD1 or TRBD2 (5 bases each). V dropped 8 bases and J dropped 6 bases, with 17 bases sitting between them. This CDR3 region has 14 residues. CDR1 and CDR2 (germline): SNHLY, FYNNEI. CDR3 protein: CASLWQRDPNEQFF. CDR3 bases: TGTGCCAGCTTATGGCAACGGGACCCCAATGAGCAGTTCTTC.

This clone was recorded only once. The J gene is TRBJ2-5, the V gene TRBV4-2, with D possibly matching TRBD2 (6 bases). This CDR3 is built from 17 residues. The V end lost 4 bases, the J end lost 0 bases, and 18 bases lay between the germline ends. Germline CDR1 reads LGHNA; CDR2 reads YNFKEQ. The CDR3 DNA reads as TGTGCCAGCAGCCCCGTTGGGGCGGGATCGTACCAAGAGACCCAGTACTTC. It is translated as CASSPVGAGSYQETQYF.

The chain employs TRBV27 and TRBJ2-7; TRBD2 matches 8 bases. Germline V gene lookup returns CDR1 MNHEY and CDR2 SMNVEV (reference sequence). The CDR3 has 18 residues. V lost 5 bases to trimming and J lost 6 bases; unmatched junction nucleotides: 21. As DNA, the CDR3 is TGTGCCAGCAGTCCCTTTGCGGTAGCGGGGAGTGGTAGGGGCGAGCAGTACTTC. Translating it yields CASSPFAVAGSGRGEQYF.

The chain is built from TRBV6-4 and TRBJ2-2, with D possibly TRBD1 on 5 matching bases. V was shortened by 5 bases and J by 2 bases, with 9 bases between the two germline ends. The CDR3 is 14 amino acids. CDR1 is MRHNA and CDR2 is SNTAGT in the germline V gene. The CDR3 here is CASSKDSNTGELFF. CDR3 in DNA: TGTGCCAGCAGTAAAGACAGTAACACCGGGGAGCTGTTTTTT.

J is TRBJ2-4 and V is TRBV6-6, with 7 bases lining up with TRBD1. Germline loops: CDR1 MNHNY, CDR2 SVGAGI (reference sequence). The V and J ends lost 0 bases and 9 bases, in that order; junction bases with no gene match: 11. The CDR3 has 16 amino acids. The CDR3 sequence: CASSYSDRLGYAIQYF. The CDR3, as DNA: TGTGCCAGCAGTTACTCGGACAGGTTGGGGTATGCCATTCAGTACTTC.

This clone was seen only a few times. J is TRBJ1-5 and V is TRBV28; D uncertain. V gave up 3 bases and J gave up 5 bases, with 8 bases separating them. This CDR3 has 13 residues. CDR1 is MDHEN and CDR2 is SYDVKM in the germline V gene. The CDR3 DNA reads TGTGCCAGCAGTTTGTATCTCGATCAGCCCCAGCATTTT. Encoded protein: CASSLYLDQPQHF.

V and J are TRBV9 and TRBJ2-7, with D uncertain. The germline V and J ends were trimmed by 0 bases and 1 base, with 11 bases remaining between them. CDR1 is SGDLS, CDR2 YYNGEE, per germline. This CDR3 is 15 amino acids long. Here the CDR3 reads CASSVGSGRSYEQYF. The CDR3 DNA follows: TGTGCCAGCAGCGTAGGGTCCGGAAGATCCTACGAGCAGTACTTC.

The DNA of the CDR3 is TGTGCCAGCAGTCCATTACAGGGTTTAGCTTTCTTT. Encoded protein: CASSPLQGLAFF. This chain links TRBV27 with TRBJ1-1; tentative D call: TRBD1 (6 bases). With 5 bases removed from V and 10 bases from J, the gap between germline ends came to 14 bases. Looked up from germline, CDR1 is MNHEY and CDR2 is SMNVEV (reference sequence). There are 12 residues in the CDR3.

CDR3 nucleotide sequence: TGTGCCAGCAGGAAGTCGGGGGATTGGAAAGCTTTCTTT. It specifies CASRKSGDWKAFF. The V and J genes are TRBV6-6 and TRBJ1-1, with D perhaps matching TRBD1 (5 bases). The V gene lost 6 bases and the J gene lost 9 bases, with 17 bases spanning the gap. The CDR3 runs to 13 residues. Germline values: CDR1 MNHNY, CDR2 SVGAGI (reference sequence).

This chain connects TRBV29-1 to TRBJ2-7; 9 positions agree with TRBD2. The germline CDR1 and CDR2 sequences are SQVTM and ANQGSEA. The trim removed 3 bases at V and 5 bases at J, leaving 5 bases unmatched. The CDR3 has 13 residues. The CDR3 DNA is TGCAGCGTTGATGGCGGGGGGGCCCACGAGCAGTACTTC. Translated, it gives CSVDGGGAHEQYF.

This clone appeared a few times. V is TRBV9 and J is TRBJ1-3, with D uncertain. V shed 0 bases and J shed 2 bases, with 6 bases lying between them. This CDR3 is built from 14 residues. Germline CDR1 and CDR2: SGDLS and YYNGEE. The DNA of the CDR3 is TGTGCCAGCAGCGTAGGAGGGACTGGAAACACCATATATTTT. Translating gives CASSVGGTGNTIYF.

In this sample, this clone turned up once. V and J are TRBV27 and TRBJ2-3, with 14 bases that match TRBD2. Germline-derived CDR1 and CDR2 are MNHEY and SMNVEV (reference sequence). The CDR3 runs to 16 residues. V gave up 6 bases and J gave up 4 bases; unmatched junction bases: 6. CDR3 sequence: CASSRLAGGPSDTQYF. The CDR3 nucleotides read TGTGCCAGCAGCCGACTAGCGGGGGGGCCTTCAGATACGCAGTATTTT.

The chain carries TRBV2 and TRBJ2-1; 8 bases match TRBD1. In germline, CDR1 is SNHLY, CDR2 FYNNEI. V was clipped by 5 bases and J by 7 bases; unmatched bases: 7. The CDR3 contains 14 residues. The CDR3, as DNA: TGTGCCAGCAGTCTCGGACAGGGCAGTAATGAGCAGTTCTTC. Translating it yields CASSLGQGSNEQFF. The full variable domain, its missing parts supplied by reference TRBV2 and TRBJ2-1, is EPEVTQTPSHQVTQMGQEVILRCVPISNHLYFYWYRQILGQKVEFLVSFYNNEISEKSEIFDDQFSVERPDGSNFTLKIRSTKLEDSAMYFCASSLGQGSNEQFFGPGTRLTVL.

This clone appeared a single time. The V and J genes are TRBV28 and TRBJ1-4, with 9 bases fitting TRBD1. The CDR3 is 17 amino acids. CDR1 is MDHEN, CDR2 SYDVKM, per germline. V dropped 6 bases and J dropped 8; count of bases not matched to a gene: 16. In DNA, the CDR3 is TGTGCCAGCAGCCCCGGTCCTCTGACAGGGGGTGGAGAAAAACTGTTTTTT. As protein: CASSPGPLTGGGEKLFF.

This rearrangement joins TRBV28 to TRBJ1-2; D remains unclear. V was trimmed by 3 bases and J by 4 bases, leaving 6 bases between them. The length of the CDR3 is 12 residues. The germline CDR1 and CDR2 sequences are MDHEN and SYDVKM. CDR3 DNA: TGTGCCAGCAGTTTCGTGCGCTATGGCTACACCTTC. It is translated as CASSFVRYGYTF.

The chain is built from TRBV4-1 and TRBJ2-3, with TRBD2 identical over 12 bases. V was pared by 0 bases and J by 2 bases, with 6 bases of the junction left unmatched. Germline V CDR1 and CDR2: MGHRA, YSYEKL. The CDR3 is made up of 18 amino acids. The CDR3 sequence: CASSQDLLAGGFTDTQYF. CDR3 nucleotides: TGCGCCAGCAGCCAAGATTTACTAGCGGGGGGTTTCACAGATACGCAGTATTTT.

The V gene is TRBV4-1, the J gene TRBJ2-2; the D gene is possibly TRBD2 (6 bases). This CDR3 contains 16 residues. Per the germline V gene, CDR1 is MGHRA and CDR2 is YSYEKL. With 1 base removed from V and 3 bases from J, the gap between germline ends came to 12 bases. Here the CDR3 reads CASSQVGAGYTGELFF. The CDR3, as DNA: TGCGCCAGCAGCCAAGTTGGGGCGGGGTACACCGGGGAGCTGTTTTTT.

This chain joins TRBV7-8 and TRBJ2-7; 8 bases align to TRBD2. This CDR3 region has 13 residues. The V gene's germline CDR1 is SGHVS and CDR2 FQNEAQ. V shed 8 bases, J shed 5 bases, and the junction held 8 bases outside the gene matches. The CDR3 coding sequence is TGTGCCAGCGTACCGGGACTAGTCGACGAGCAGTACTTC. This translates into CASVPGLVDEQYF. The whole variable domain, filled in from reference TRBV7-8 and TRBJ2-7, reads GAGVSQSPRYKVAKRGQDVALRCDPISGHVSLFWYQQALGQGPEFLTYFQNEAQLDKSGLPSDRFFAERPEGSVSTLKIQRTQQEDSAVYLCASVPGLVDEQYFGPGTRLTVT.